This T cell receptor (beta chain) was obtained from a study of OX40 agonist ivuxolimab in advanced cancers. V lost 3 bases and J 8 bases, leaving 10 bases between the germline ends. Germline CDR1 reads SGHDN; CDR2 reads FVKESK. The CDR3 is 12 residues long. To note about this clone: What it binds is not known.

Study outcomes and limitations: It was also the case that some nonresponders had low normalized T-cell clonal expansion.

Only in-frame clones appear in the TCRdb table, and some are missing; sequencing was by immunoSEQ multiplex PCR. The repertoire holds fewer than 50,000 clones, with 92% as singletons. This receptor was obtained from an adult with an advanced solid tumor such as melanoma, head and neck, liver or kidney cancer. The chain combines TRBV14 with TRBJ1-2, with a weak D call TRBD1 (6 bases). The material sequenced was CD4+ or CD8+ T cells sorted from blood, taken in a trial of the OX40 agonist ivuxolimab. The CDR3 nucleotides read TGTGCCAGCAGCCAGACAGGAGTAGGCTACACCTTC. Protein product: CASSQTGVGYTF.